What follows are 13 T cell receptor beta chains derived from one specimen sequenced in a study of T cells after yellow fever vaccination. TCRdb called the 5' RACE reads again in MiXCR, with one record for every CDR3 protein. There are some 340,000 distinct CDR3 sequences in the sample; around 10% occur only once, and around 3.2% lies in the top ten. The sample was CD4+ T cells sorted from PBMCs, taken 45 days after the yellow fever booster vaccination. The receptors were sampled from a young man who received the YFV17D yellow fever vaccine.

This clonotype was picked up a small number of times. The chain employs TRBV7-2 and TRBJ2-5; a weak D match, TRBD2 (5 bases). The CDR3 covers 14 residues. The germline gives CDR1 SGHTA, CDR2 FQGNSA. V shed 2 bases and J shed 2 bases, with 9 bases lying between them. The CDR3 protein is CASSLTTGQETQYF. The CDR3 DNA is TGTGCCAGCAGCTTAACGACGGGACAAGAGACCCAGTACTTC.

The chain has TRBV19 and TRBJ1-5; D is unresolved. Germline CDR1 and CDR2: LNHDA and SQIVND (reference sequence). The CDR3 sequence is 16 residues long. V was clipped by 1 base and J by 1 base, with 11 bases between them. In nucleotides, the CDR3 is TGTGCCAGTAGTATAGCAGGATCGGGCAGCAATCAGCCCCAGCATTTT. Translating it yields CASSIAGSGSNQPQHF.

The V call is TRBV19, the J call TRBJ2-5, with 9 bases lining up with TRBD1. The junction had 7 bases not matched to a gene; V was cut back by 4 bases and J by 4 bases. Looked up from germline, CDR1 is LNHDA and CDR2 is SQIVND (reference sequence). This CDR3 contains 15 residues. The DNA of the CDR3 is TGTGCCAGTAGTACCTGGGACAGGGTAAGAGAGACCCAGTACTTC. It yields the protein CASSTWDRVRETQYF.

A word on this clonotype: One end of the junction fails to match germline, which may point to a read error. This chain links TRBV2 with TRBJ1-2, with D possibly being TRBD1 (6 bases). Germline V gene sequence: CDR1 SNHLY, CDR2 FYNNEI. CDR3 length: 16 residues. The CDR3 is CASSEGPGRGGYGYTF. CDR3 in DNA: TGTGCCAGCAGCGAAGGCCCGGGCCGAGGGGGCTATGGCTACACCTTC.

This clonotype showed up just a few times. The rearrangement uses TRBV10-3 and TRBJ1-2, with unresolved D. This CDR3 region has 13 residues. In germline, CDR1 is ENHRY, CDR2 SYGVKD. The V and J ends lost 3 bases and 4 bases respectively, with 9 bases between them. CDR3 sequence (DNA): TGTGCCATCAGTGATATGATGATCTATGGCTACACCTTC. Translating it yields CAISDMMIYGYTF.

The rearrangement uses TRBV6-2 or TRBV6-3 and TRBJ1-6; 11 nucleotides agree with TRBD1. This CDR3 comprises 17 residues. Germline CDR1 and CDR2: MNHEY and SVGEGT. V lost 4 bases and J lost 6; bases outside the gene matches: 8. The CDR3 region has the DNA TGTGCCAGCAGTTCGATGGGGGACAGGGGGACTAATTCACCCCTCCACTTT. Protein sequence: CASSSMGDRGTNSPLHF.

The sample holds many counts of this clonotype. This chain connects TRBV3-1 to TRBJ2-7; D is uncertain. Per germline, CDR1 LGHDT and CDR2 YNNKEL (reference sequence). V lost 5 bases to trimming and J lost 0 bases, with 8 bases between them. CDR3 length: 13 amino acids. The CDR3 DNA is TGTGCCAGCAGCAAGGACGGCTCCTACGAGCAGTACGTC. Protein: CASSKDGSYEQYV.

The chain carries TRBV7-3 and TRBJ2-3, with 9 bases aligning to TRBD1. The junction had 5 bases not matched to a gene; V was cut back by 4 bases and J by 9 bases. Germline CDR1 SGHTA, CDR2 FQGTGA. The CDR3 runs to 13 residues. As DNA, the CDR3 is TGTGCCAGCAGCTGGGACAGGGACGGGACGCAGTATTTT. Protein sequence: CASSWDRDGTQYF.

The rearrangement uses TRBV5-1 and TRBJ2-3, with a tentative D call TRBD1 (5 bases). The V and J ends lost 3 bases and 4 bases respectively, with 12 bases between them. Germline V lookup: CDR1 SGHRS, CDR2 YFSETQ. This CDR3 is built from 14 residues. The CDR3 is CASSWGGTSDTQYF. The DNA for the CDR3 is TGCGCCAGCAGCTGGGGCGGCACCTCAGATACGCAGTATTTT.

This clonotype showed up just a few times. This chain joins TRBV15 and TRBJ2-4, with 12 bases fitting TRBD1. With 3 bases clipped from V and 7 bases from J, the junction kept 4 bases outside the gene matches. The germline V gene has CDR1 LNHNV and CDR2 YYDKDF (reference sequence). This CDR3 comprises 15 residues. The CDR3 sequence: CATSRGQGAENIQYF. The CDR3 DNA follows: TGTGCCACCAGCAGGGGACAGGGGGCCGAGAACATTCAGTACTTC. The variable domain in full, completed from reference TRBV15 and TRBJ2-4, reads DAMVIQNPRYQVTQFGKPVTLSCSQTLNHNVMYWYQQKSSQAPKLLFHYYDKDFNNEADTPDNFQSRRPNTSFCFLDIRSPGLGDTAMYLCATSRGQGAENIQYFGAGTRLSVL.

This chain links TRBV18 with TRBJ2-7, with D perhaps matching TRBD1 (5 bases). The CDR3 has 15 residues. Germline CDR1 reads KGHSH; CDR2 reads LQKENI. Deletions cut 0 bases from V and 2 bases from J, with 11 bases between. This chain's CDR3 is CASSPPGRAPYEQYF. The DNA for the CDR3 is TGTGCCAGCTCACCACCGGGCAGGGCTCCCTACGAGCAGTACTTC.

The chain is built from TRBV6-2 or TRBV6-3 and TRBJ2-7; unclear D gene. The CDR3 is made up of 13 amino acids. With 0 bases removed from V and 2 bases from J, the gap between germline ends came to 5 bases. The germline gives CDR1 MNHEY, CDR2 SVGEGT. The CDR3 DNA reads TGTGCCAGCAGTTACTCGACCACCTACGAGCAGTACGTC. This codes for CASSYSTTYEQYV.

There are a few counts of this clonotype. The V call is TRBV29-1, the J call TRBJ2-3; 10 bases fit TRBD1. In germline, CDR1 is SQVTM, CDR2 ANQGSEA. The CDR3 covers 14 residues. J gave up 1 base and V 6 bases, and 4 bases lay outside the gene matches. The DNA of the CDR3 is TGCAGCGTAGGGACAGGGGTCGGCACAGATACGCAGTATTTT. It codes for CSVGTGVGTDTQYF.